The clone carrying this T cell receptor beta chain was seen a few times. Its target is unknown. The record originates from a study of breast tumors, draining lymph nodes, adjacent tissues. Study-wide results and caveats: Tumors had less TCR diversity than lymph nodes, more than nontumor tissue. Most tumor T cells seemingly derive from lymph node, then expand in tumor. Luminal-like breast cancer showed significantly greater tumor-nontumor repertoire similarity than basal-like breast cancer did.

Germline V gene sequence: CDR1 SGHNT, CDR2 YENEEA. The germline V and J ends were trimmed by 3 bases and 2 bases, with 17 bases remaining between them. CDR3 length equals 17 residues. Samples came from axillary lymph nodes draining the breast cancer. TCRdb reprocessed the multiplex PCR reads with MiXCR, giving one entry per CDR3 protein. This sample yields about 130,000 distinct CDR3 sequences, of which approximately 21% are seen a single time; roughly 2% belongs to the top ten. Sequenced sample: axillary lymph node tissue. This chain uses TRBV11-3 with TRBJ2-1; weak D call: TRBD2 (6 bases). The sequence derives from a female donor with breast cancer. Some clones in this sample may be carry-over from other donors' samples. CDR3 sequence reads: CASSFRRQAGAYNEQFF. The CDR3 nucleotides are TGTGCCAGCAGCTTTAGACGGCAAGCGGGCGCCTACAATGAGCAGTTCTTC.